These 22 T cell receptor beta chains were sequenced from one sample in a study of blood T cell repertoires in COVID-19. Repertoires were generated with immunoSEQ multiplex PCR, while TCRdb's copy carries only in-frame clones and drops some. The table shows 250,000 to 400,000 clones, with around 87% occurring only once. Sequenced input: PBMCs or T cells enriched from blood (not recorded which). All receptors come from a woman younger than 45 who had recovered from COVID-19.

CDR3 residues: CASSLSGRSNEKLFF. CDR3 DNA sequence: TGTGCCAGCAGTTTATCAGGGAGATCTAATGAAAAACTGTTTTTT. The V gene is TRBV27, the J gene TRBJ1-4; D is undetermined. This CDR3 region has 15 residues. V dropped 0 bases and J dropped 3 bases, with 8 bases sitting between them. Germline assignment: CDR1 MNHEY and CDR2 SMNVEV (reference sequence). Drawing the rest from reference TRBV27 and TRBJ1-4, the complete variable domain is EAQVTQNPRYLITVTGKKLTVTCSQNMNHEYMSWYRQDPGLGLRQIYYSMNVEVTDKGDVPEGYKVSRKEKRNFPLILESPSPNQTSLYFCASSLSGRSNEKLFFGSGTQLSVL.

The chain employs TRBV3-1 (or the pseudogene TRBV3-2) and TRBJ1-3; 7 bases are shared with TRBD1. Germline CDR1 and CDR2: LGHDT and YNNKEL (reference sequence). CDR3 size: 17 residues. Trimming cost V 7 bases and J 0 bases; bases outside gene matches: 12. Here the CDR3 DNA reads TGTGCCAGCACCAAAGGACACAGGGGACCCTCTGGAAACACCATATATTTT. Its protein product is CASTKGHRGPSGNTIYF.

The chain has TRBV11-1 and TRBJ2-7, with D possibly TRBD1 on 6 matching bases. Trimming took 4 bases from V and 4 from J, leaving 14 bases between them. Per the germline V gene, CDR1 is SGHAT and CDR2 is FQDESV (reference sequence). CDR3 length: 14 amino acids. CDR3 sequence: CASSWGTNLYEQYF. The CDR3 DNA reads TGTGCCAGCAGCTGGGGGACAAATCTTTACGAGCAGTACTTC.

The chain recombines TRBV27 with TRBJ2-3, with TRBD1 matching over 10 bases. V trimming: 2 bases; J trimming: 4 bases; junction bases outside the gene matches: 3. Germline V CDR1 and CDR2: MNHEY, SMNVEV (reference sequence). This CDR3 spans 15 amino acids. The CDR3 is CASSLPGTGADTQYF. The DNA for the CDR3 is TGTGCCAGCAGTTTACCCGGGACAGGGGCAGATACGCAGTATTTT.

The chain couples TRBV7-8 to TRBJ2-2, with 9 bases fitting TRBD1. V shed 1 base and J 2 bases; nucleotides not matched to a gene: 11. The CDR3 totals 19 residues. Germline CDR1 reads SGHVS; CDR2 reads FQNEAQ. This chain's CDR3 is CASSLELPGQGINTGELFF. The DNA for the CDR3 is TGTGCCAGCAGCTTAGAGCTTCCGGGACAGGGTATTAACACCGGGGAGCTGTTTTTT.

The genes are TRBV6-5 and TRBJ2-7; 7 nucleotides line up with TRBD1. The CDR3 covers 13 residues. CDR1 and CDR2 from the germline V gene are MNHEY and SVGAGI. Trimming removed 4 bases from V and 2 bases from J; junction bases left unmatched: 2. The CDR3 sequence is CASSFTGAYEQYF. CDR3 nucleotides: TGTGCCAGCAGTTTCACAGGGGCCTACGAGCAGTACTTC.

The chain couples TRBV6-5 to TRBJ2-7; D gene unclear. Germline CDR1 MNHEY, CDR2 SVGAGI. This CDR3 region has 13 residues. Trimming took off 8 bases at V and 2 bases at J, with 13 bases between the two ends. CDR3 residues: CASGLTSAYEQYF. The CDR3 DNA reads TGTGCCAGCGGTCTTACGTCGGCCTACGAGCAGTACTTC.

The chain links TRBV4-3 to TRBJ1-4; no reliable D call. CDR1 LGHNA and CDR2 YSLEER come from the germline V gene. The V end was cut by 4 bases, the J end by 4 bases, with 13 bases between. This CDR3 region has 15 residues. DNA of the CDR3: TGCGCCAGCAGCCCCCTCGTCGGCGGTAATGAAAAACTGTTTTTT. Amino acids: CASSPLVGGNEKLFF.

V usage is TRBV29-1 and J usage is TRBJ1-2, with D perhaps TRBD1 (5 bases). CDR3 length: 15 amino acids. V lost 6 bases, J lost 4 bases, and 21 bases lay in between. Germline-derived CDR1 and CDR2 are SQVTM and ANQGSEA. CDR3: CSVEPIQGILYGYTF. CDR3 DNA: TGCAGCGTCGAACCGATTCAGGGAATCCTCTATGGCTACACCTTC.

This clone was observed once. The chain combines TRBV7-3 with TRBJ2-1; D perhaps matches TRBD1 (6 bases). Trimming removed 5 bases at V and 6 bases at J, with 14 bases between. Germline CDR1 reads SGHTA; CDR2 reads FQGTGA. The CDR3 length is 14 residues. The CDR3 DNA reads TGTGCCAGCAGCCTGGGAGCCAGGGGCAATGAGCAGTTCTTC. The encoded protein is CASSLGARGNEQFF.

Only a few counts were recorded for this clone. The genes are TRBV16 and TRBJ1-2; 8 bases are a match to TRBD1. V lost 0 bases and J lost 4; bases outside the gene matches: 1. CDR3 length: 14 amino acids. CDR1 is KGHSY and CDR2 is FQNENV in the germline V gene. CDR3 sequence: CASSQSDRGYGYTF. CDR3 DNA: TGTGCCAGCAGCCAATCTGACAGGGGCTATGGCTACACCTTC.

This clone was seen just once. V gene TRBV5-4 combines with J gene TRBJ2-7, with D tentatively TRBD1 (6 bases). Germline V lookup: CDR1 SGHNT, CDR2 YYREEE (reference sequence). Trimming pared 1 base from V and 6 bases from J, leaving 8 bases between. The CDR3 runs to 12 residues. The CDR3 bases are TGTGCCAGCAGCTTGCAACAGGGCGAGCAGTACTTC. Protein sequence: CASSLQQGEQYF.

The rearrangement links TRBV15 to TRBJ1-2; 8 bases fit TRBD1. V shed 1 base, J shed 6 bases, and the junction held 7 bases outside the gene matches. The CDR3 length is 15 residues. Germline V gene lookup returns CDR1 LNHNV and CDR2 YYDKDF (reference sequence). The CDR3 region is CATSRGRGTGDGYTF. The CDR3, as DNA: TGTGCCACCAGCAGAGGTAGAGGGACAGGTGATGGCTACACCTTC.

The gene calls are TRBV2 and TRBJ2-2, with 10 bases that match TRBD1. CDR1 is SNHLY and CDR2 is FYNNEI in the germline V gene. J was trimmed by 3 bases and V by 6 bases; bases with no gene match: 7. CDR3 size: 16 residues. The CDR3 sequence is CASRVDRGRDTGELFF. The CDR3 DNA follows: TGTGCCAGCAGAGTCGACAGGGGGCGGGACACCGGGGAGCTGTTTTTT.

The chain carries TRBV5-1 and TRBJ2-3; TRBD1 aligns across 7 bases. Germline assignment: CDR1 SGHRS and CDR2 YFSETQ. Trimming cost V 6 bases and J 0 bases; bases outside gene matches: 7. The CDR3 is 15 amino acids. The CDR3 sequence: CASNSGGPSTDTQYF. CDR3 DNA sequence: TGCGCCAGCAACTCAGGGGGACCAAGCACAGATACGCAGTATTTT.

The chain joins TRBV5-1 to TRBJ1-1; D is undetermined. V was cut by 5 bases and J by 4 bases, with 21 bases left in between. The length of the CDR3 is 16 residues. From germline, CDR1 is SGHRS and CDR2 YFSETQ. CDR3 DNA: TGCGCCAGCAGATTGATACCGGGAGAAGAAGTCACTGAAGCTTTCTTT. Its protein is CASRLIPGEEVTEAFF.

The chain links TRBV4-1 to TRBJ2-1; TRBD2 aligns across 8 bases. The length of the CDR3 is 15 residues. Germline V gene lookup returns CDR1 MGHRA and CDR2 YSYEKL. V lost 5 bases to trimming and J lost 6 bases; unmatched junction nucleotides: 9. The DNA for the CDR3 is TGCGCCAGCAGCGGACGGCGGGGGGCCCCCAATGAGCAGTTCTTC. It translates to CASSGRRGAPNEQFF.

The chain joins TRBV6-6 to TRBJ1-6; no clear D. Trimming took 0 bases from V and 10 from J, leaving 10 bases between them. CDR3 size: 14 residues. From germline, CDR1 is MNHNY and CDR2 SVGAGI (reference sequence). The CDR3 DNA is TGTGCCAGCAGTTACTCTGGCAGTTGGTCACCCCTCCACTTT. Its protein product is CASSYSGSWSPLHF.

The chain has TRBV11-2 and TRBJ1-6; maybe TRBD1 (5 bases). Per germline, CDR1 SGHAT and CDR2 FQNNGV. This CDR3 region has 17 residues. Trimming removed 8 bases from V and 0 bases from J, with 17 bases in between. For the CDR3, the DNA is TGTGCCAGCTCGGCGGGGCAGGGAAGCTCCTATAATTCACCCCTCCACTTT. This codes for CASSAGQGSSYNSPLHF.

This clone was seen a handful of times. The J gene is TRBJ2-3, the V gene TRBV2, with 8 bases fitting TRBD2. Germline values: CDR1 SNHLY, CDR2 FYNNEI. Germline trimming cut 7 bases from V and 6 bases from J; bases unmatched to any gene: 15. The CDR3 is 16 residues long. The CDR3 coding sequence is TGTGCCAGCACCGGTGGTAGCGGGGCCCAGGGGGATACGCAGTATTTT. It yields the protein CASTGGSGAQGDTQYF.

The V and J genes are TRBV10-3 and TRBJ1-6; TRBD1 agrees at 7 bases. The V gene's germline CDR1 is ENHRY and CDR2 SYGVKD. The CDR3 covers 17 residues. Germline trimming cut 3 bases from V and 7 bases from J; bases unmatched to any gene: 12. The CDR3 is CAISDLGRQGTNSPLHF. The CDR3 DNA reads TGTGCCATCAGTGACCTTGGGCGACAGGGCACCAATTCACCCCTCCACTTT.

This chain connects TRBV5-6 to TRBJ2-1, with D perhaps TRBD2 (6 bases). This CDR3 has 15 residues. V lost 0 bases and J lost 12, with 19 bases in between. The germline V gene has CDR1 SGHDT and CDR2 YYEEEE. CDR3 coding DNA: TGTGCCAGCAGCTTGGGTTCGTCGGAGGGCGGGGTGCAGTTCTTC. Encoded protein: CASSLGSSEGGVQFF.